These 26 T cell receptor beta chains came from one sample sequenced in a study of T-cell reconstitution after alpha-beta-depleted transplantation in children listed by TCRdb under 2016. Libraries were made using PCR. Sequenced on an Illumina HiSeq 2500. To normalize quantification of the TCRbeta repertoire, the TCR libraries were built with molecular barcoding that relied on unique molecular identifiers. Using fastp at Q25 and MiXCR, TCRdb reprocessed the public reads and kept productive beta chains. CDR3 protein duplicates are merged, each entry listing the most common genes and DNA. The sample yields 200,000 to 250,000 distinct CDR3 sequences; under 8.5% were counted once. In total, the top ten clones hold about 5.5% of the sample. The sample's treatment or condition label, decoded: allogeneic hematopoietic cell transplantation with graft depleted of TCRalphabeta T cells and CD19 B cells. The sample in question was PBMCs, obtained before TCRalphabeta/CD19-depleted stem cell transplant. The receptors shown here come from a boy younger than 10 with acute lymphoblastic leukemia, due to receive a stem cell transplant.

This clonotype was recorded a few times. This CDR3 reads CASSVVRGPNSPLHF. DNA for the CDR3: TGTGCCAGCAGTGTGGTTCGAGGGCCCAATTCACCCCTCCACTTT. The rearrangement links TRBV6-1 to TRBJ1-6; D uncertain. The CDR3 consists of 15 residues. Trimming shortened V by 4 bases and J by 7 bases, and 14 bases separated the two germline ends. The germline gives CDR1 MNHNS, CDR2 SASEGT.

This clonotype was picked up a small number of times. The chain employs TRBV6-4 and TRBJ1-4; 9 bases align to TRBD1. The ends lost 6 bases at V and 8 bases at J; junction bases unmatched: 7. Germline V gives CDR1 MRHNA, CDR2 SNTAGT. This CDR3 comprises 14 residues. The CDR3 is CASSSGQGDEKLFF. DNA of the CDR3: TGTGCCAGCAGCTCGGGACAGGGAGACGAAAAACTGTTTTTT.

The V and J genes are TRBV20-1 and TRBJ2-1; maybe TRBD2 (6 bases). V lost 6 bases, J lost 13 bases, and 13 bases lay in between. The germline gives CDR1 DFQATT, CDR2 SNEGSKA (reference sequence). The CDR3 is 10 amino acids. CDR3 sequence: CSAIGGIQFF. CDR3 coding DNA: TGCAGTGCGATCGGAGGGATCCAGTTCTTC.

In this sample, this clonotype turned up a few times. The gene calls are TRBV9 and TRBJ2-7; D possibly corresponds to TRBD1 (5 bases). CDR3 length: 15 residues. Per germline, CDR1 SGDLS and CDR2 YYNGEE. V was clipped by 5 bases and J by 0 bases, with 15 bases between them. CDR3 amino acids: CASSSTQTDSYEQYF. As DNA, the CDR3 is TGTGCCAGCAGTTCTACCCAGACAGACTCCTACGAGCAGTACTTC.

This clonotype has only a few counts. This chain joins TRBV28 and TRBJ2-3; 12 nucleotides line up with TRBD1. The V segment lost 6 bases and the J segment 4 bases; nucleotides outside the gene matches: 5. Germline CDR1 is MDHEN and CDR2 is SYDVKM. The CDR3 length is 15 residues. This chain's CDR3 is CASSSGQGAPDTQYF. DNA of the CDR3: TGTGCCAGCAGCTCGGGACAGGGGGCCCCAGATACGCAGTATTTT. The complete variable domain, with remaining parts taken from reference TRBV28 and TRBJ2-3, reads DVKVTQSSRYLVKRTGEKVFLECVQDMDHENMFWYRQDPGLGLRLIYFSYDVKMKEKGDIPEGYSVSREKKERFSLILESASTNQTSMYLCASSSGQGAPDTQYFGPGTRLTVL.

This clonotype was counted many times. The chain couples TRBV28 to TRBJ1-4; the match to TRBD1 covers 8 bases. Germline V gives CDR1 MDHEN, CDR2 SYDVKM. The CDR3 totals 13 residues. The trim removed 9 bases at V and 6 bases at J, leaving 6 bases unmatched. CDR3 in DNA: TGTGCCAGTTCGACAGGGGAACATGAAAAACTGTTTTTT. Its protein product is CASSTGEHEKLFF.

The chain employs TRBV5-6 and TRBJ2-4; weak D call: TRBD1 (6 bases). Trimming took off 0 bases at V and 7 bases at J, with 14 bases between the two ends. CDR3 length: 15 residues. The germline CDR1 and CDR2 sequences are SGHDT and YYEEEE. CDR3 region: CASSLGSGEKNIQYF. The CDR3 DNA reads as TGTGCCAGCAGCTTGGGTTCAGGGGAGAAGAACATTCAGTACTTC.

This clonotype was recorded at least ten times. V is TRBV3-1 and J is TRBJ1-4, with a tentative D call TRBD1 (5 bases). V shed 1 base and J shed 3 bases, with 9 bases lying between them. The CDR3 is 15 amino acids. Germline CDR1 LGHDT, CDR2 YNNKEL (reference sequence). CDR3 protein: CASSQVGTANEKLFF. CDR3 in DNA: TGTGCCAGCAGCCAAGTGGGGACCGCTAATGAAAAACTGTTTTTT.

This clonotype was recorded at least ten times. The genes are TRBV4-3 and TRBJ1-5; D gene unclear. The germline V gene has CDR1 LGHNA and CDR2 YSLEER. The CDR3 length is 15 residues. V lost 0 bases to trimming and J lost 1 base, with 7 bases between them. As DNA, the CDR3 is TGCGCCAGCAGCCAAGATTCGCAGAGCAATCAGCCCCAGCATTTT. This encodes CASSQDSQSNQPQHF.

This clonotype was detected only a few times. The V gene is TRBV7-9, the J gene TRBJ1-2; D uncertain. This CDR3 is 13 amino acids long. CDR1 is SEHNR and CDR2 is FQNEAQ in the germline V gene (reference sequence). The ends were cut back, 1 base at V and 7 bases at J, with 10 bases in the middle. The CDR3 DNA sequence: TGTGCCAGCAGCTTAGAAGGGCCGTCTGGCTACACCTTC. This gives the protein CASSLEGPSGYTF.

This clonotype occurred many times. The V call is TRBV27, the J call TRBJ2-1; maybe TRBD2 (7 bases). Trimming removed 3 bases from V and 12 bases from J, with 21 bases in between. The CDR3 loop spans 15 amino acids. Germline V gene sequence: CDR1 MNHEY, CDR2 SMNVEV (reference sequence). Here the CDR3 reads CASSFVRGASSSQFF. The CDR3 DNA reads TGTGCCAGCAGTTTCGTTCGGGGGGCCAGCTCCTCGCAGTTCTTC.

Only a few counts were recorded for this clonotype. This chain links TRBV10-3 with TRBJ2-7; 10 bases line up with TRBD2. The germline CDR1 and CDR2 sequences are ENHRY and SYGVKD. Germline trimming cut 10 bases from V and 7 bases from J; bases unmatched to any gene: 13. The CDR3 contains 14 residues. CDR3 coding DNA: TGTGCCACCTACCTTAGCGGGAGGCCGGGAGAGCAGTACTTC. Its translation: CATYLSGRPGEQYF.

The chain recombines TRBV6-7 with TRBJ2-1; 9 positions match TRBD2. TRBV6-7 counts as an open reading frame of uncertain function. The CDR3 contains 17 residues. CDR3 nucleotide sequence: TGTGCAGGCAGTTACTCTGGGGCTAGCGGGGTCTACAATGAGCAGTTCTTC. This encodes CAGSYSGASGVYNEQFF.

This clonotype appeared many times. One end of the junction is discordant with germline, which a read error may explain. The CDR3 DNA follows: TGCATTGCTAGAATCCCCTTCCCTTTTTCAGATACGCAGTATTTT. This gives the protein CIARIPFPFSDTQYF. This sequence joins TRBV20-1 and TRBJ2-3; D is ambiguous. There are 15 residues in the CDR3. CDR1 and CDR2 from the germline V gene are DFQATT and SNEGSKA (reference sequence).

This clonotype was picked up many times. The chain has TRBV6-2 or TRBV6-3 and TRBJ1-5; unclear D gene. CDR3 length: 13 amino acids. V lost 6 bases to trimming and J lost 7 bases, with 13 bases between them. Per germline, CDR1 MNHEY and CDR2 SVGEGT. CDR3 sequence reads: CASSFGERQPQHF. DNA of the CDR3: TGTGCCAGCAGCTTCGGGGAACGACAGCCCCAGCATTTT.

V gene TRBV27 combines with J gene TRBJ1-2, with 7 nucleotides matching TRBD1. The germline CDR1 and CDR2 sequences are MNHEY and SMNVEV (reference sequence). This CDR3 has 14 residues. V lost 6 bases to trimming and J lost 1 base; unmatched junction nucleotides: 5. Here the CDR3 reads CASSSRDSNYGYTF. The CDR3 DNA sequence: TGTGCCAGCAGCTCCAGGGACAGTAACTATGGCTACACCTTC.

This clonotype showed up many times. V and J are TRBV11-2 and TRBJ1-1, with D tentatively TRBD1 (5 bases). The germline gives CDR1 SGHAT, CDR2 FQNNGV. V lost 5 bases to trimming and J lost 1 base, with 8 bases between them. This CDR3 has 13 amino acids. The CDR3 protein is CASSTDRNTEAFF. The CDR3 region has the DNA TGTGCCAGCAGCACCGACAGGAACACTGAAGCTTTCTTT. The complete variable domain, with remaining parts taken from reference TRBV11-2 and TRBJ1-1, reads EAGVAQSPRYKIIEKRQSVAFWCNPISGHATLYWYQQILGQGPKLLIQFQNNGVVDDSQLPKDRFSAERLKGVDSTLKIQPAKLEDSAVYLCASSTDRNTEAFFGQGTRLTVV.

This chain connects TRBV7-2 to TRBJ2-2; D is perhaps TRBD2 (5 bases). The CDR3 totals 16 residues. V was shortened by 4 bases and J by 9 bases, with 21 bases between the two germline ends. Germline V CDR1 and CDR2: SGHTA, FQGNSA. Written as DNA, the CDR3 is TGTGCCAGCAGCTGGCGGGCTAGCCAGCAAGTTCGGGAGCTGTTTTTT. It specifies CASSWRASQQVRELFF.

The table lists this clonotype with many counts. This chain links TRBV12-3 or TRBV12-4 with TRBJ2-5, with 9 bases lining up with TRBD1. The V gene end was trimmed by 3 bases and the J gene end by 5 bases; junction bases not matched to a gene: 10. The CDR3 sequence is 16 residues long. In DNA, the CDR3 is TGTGCCAGCAGTTTTGGATTCGGGACAGGGATCGAGACCCAGTACTTC. Protein sequence: CASSFGFGTGIETQYF.

This clonotype was found many times. The chain joins TRBV29-1 to TRBJ1-1; 9 bases map to TRBD1. The CDR3 covers 12 residues. The germline CDR1 and CDR2 sequences are SQVTM and ANQGSEA. V was pared by 6 bases and J by 7 bases, with 6 bases of the junction left unmatched. For the CDR3, the DNA is TGCAGCGTGGGGGACAGGGACTTTGAAGCTTTCTTT. Protein product: CSVGDRDFEAFF.

A few counts support this clonotype. The chain uses TRBV20-1 and TRBJ2-6, with D unresolved. V lost 1 base and J lost 1, with 11 bases in between. Per the germline V gene, CDR1 is DFQATT and CDR2 is SNEGSKA (reference sequence). The CDR3 consists of 16 residues. CDR3 coding DNA: TGCAGTGCTAGAGGGAAAGGGCCTTCTGGGGCCAACGTCCTGACTTTC. This translates into CSARGKGPSGANVLTF.

This clonotype was observed many times. The rearrangement uses TRBV7-2 and TRBJ1-5; unclear D gene. Between the trimmed V and J ends, which lost 2 bases and 0 bases, there was a span of 2 bases. The CDR3 runs to 13 residues. Germline values: CDR1 SGHTA, CDR2 FQGNSA. CDR3 in DNA: TGTGCCAGCAGCTTAACTAGCAATCAGCCCCAGCATTTT. Protein product: CASSLTSNQPQHF.

In its sample, this clonotype was seen a few times. The chain carries TRBV7-9 and TRBJ1-4; possibly TRBD1 for D (6 bases). V dropped 1 base and J dropped 10 bases, with 13 bases sitting between them. The length of the CDR3 is 14 residues. Germline V gene data show CDR1 as SEHNR and CDR2 as FQNEAQ (reference sequence). In DNA form, the CDR3 reads TGTGCCAGCAGCTTAGAGGGGGACGAGGGAAAACTGTTTTTT. The encoded protein is CASSLEGDEGKLFF.

The rearrangement joins TRBV30 to TRBJ1-2, with 7 bases identical to TRBD1. J gave up 8 bases and V 0 bases, and 9 bases lay outside the gene matches. This CDR3 is 14 amino acids long. Per the germline V gene, CDR1 is GTSNPN and CDR2 is SVGIG (reference sequence). The CDR3: CAWSVLGGGAGYTF. The CDR3 nucleotides are TGTGCCTGGAGTGTACTTGGAGGGGGCGCGGGCTACACCTTC.

This clonotype came up many times. The chain carries TRBV2 and TRBJ1-5; 9 bases map to TRBD1. The CDR3 length is 15 residues. Germline V gives CDR1 SNHLY, CDR2 FYNNEI. Trimming removed 5 bases from V and 4 bases from J; junction bases left unmatched: 6. The CDR3 sequence: CASSRQGGNNQPQHF. The DNA of the CDR3 is TGTGCCAGCAGTAGACAGGGGGGGAATAATCAGCCCCAGCATTTT.

This clonotype came up many times. The chain recombines TRBV2 with TRBJ1-2; D may be TRBD1 (5 bases). The CDR3 is made up of 10 amino acids. Looked up from germline, CDR1 is SNHLY and CDR2 is FYNNEI. Trimming cost V 8 bases and J 7 bases, with 8 bases left between them. DNA for the CDR3: TGTGCCAGCGGGGGAGGTGGCTACACCTTC. Translation gives CASGGGGYTF.